This paragraph reports one T cell receptor beta chain. The antigen is not known. Sequencing was performed with immunoSEQ multiplex PCR; in TCRdb, only in-frame clones are kept and a portion is missing. The sample has roughly 260,000 clones, approximately 95% seen once; the top ten hold approximately 0.52%. Looked up from germline, CDR1 is SNHLY and CDR2 is FYNNEI. The CDR3 has 14 residues. The data belong to a study of T cell responses to AZD1222 COVID-19 vaccine. Study findings and constraints: Clonal diversity may have been underestimated, and the donors were mostly white British, with more females than males.

Sample: peripheral blood, taken on day 0 of AZD1222 vaccination. The sequence was collected from an adult in good health. This chain links TRBV2 with TRBJ1-2; possibly TRBD1 for D (5 bases). The CDR3 loop reads CAAPGTLSNYGYTF. The CDR3 bases are TGTGCAGCTCCAGGGACGCTGTCAAACTATGGCTACACCTTC.